This T cell receptor beta chain derives from a study of blood T cells in healthy people across ages. For the second PCR, which ran for about 7 to 11 cycles, a sample-barcoded 5' primer and a J-beta primer mix were used. TCRdb processed the 5' RACE reads anew with MiXCR; each CDR3 protein has one entry. The sample has 850,000 to 1,000,000 distinct CDR3 sequences, 48% seen once. This clonotype was detected only a few times. V lost 0 bases and J lost 4; bases outside the gene matches: 7. The CDR3 totals 17 residues. Germline V gene sequence: CDR1 MGHRA, CDR2 YSYEKL. This chain connects TRBV4-1 to TRBJ1-2; 11 nucleotides align to TRBD1. The origin of this receptor is a man aged 25-45 years in good health. The sample consisted of blood. CDR3: CASSQDSGTGGGYGYTF. The CDR3 DNA follows: TGCGCCAGCAGCCAAGATTCTGGGACAGGGGGTGGCTATGGCTACACCTTC.